Following are 9 T cell receptor beta chains from one sample sequenced in a study of identical twins. Via MiXCR, TCRdb re-called the 5' RACE reads, giving one row per CDR3 protein. Among 1,800,000 or so distinct CDR3 sequences listed, less than 40% were seen once. The sequenced material came from cord blood. The receptors were gathered from a newborn girl in good health.

This chain uses TRBV6-1 with TRBJ2-7, with 10 bases fitting TRBD1. The CDR3 loop spans 13 amino acids. Germline trimming cut 8 bases from V and 2 bases from J; bases unmatched to any gene: 3. CDR1 is MNHNS, CDR2 SASEGT, per germline. The CDR3 DNA reads as TGTGCCAGCGGGACAGGGGCAGCCTACGAGCAGTACTTC. Protein sequence: CASGTGAAYEQYF.

The chain carries TRBV29-1 and TRBJ1-4; no clear D. Germline CDR1 reads SQVTM; CDR2 reads ANQGSEA. The CDR3 has 13 amino acids. V dropped 4 bases and J dropped 0 bases, with 6 bases sitting between them. The CDR3 DNA sequence: TGCAGCGTTGGTGAAGCAACTAATGAAAAACTGTTTTTT. Amino acid sequence: CSVGEATNEKLFF.

There are a few counts of this clonotype. J is TRBJ2-7 and V is TRBV5-5; D is possibly TRBD1 (6 bases). Germline lookup yields CDR1 SGHKS and CDR2 YYEKEE (reference sequence). The V end lost 5 bases, the J end lost 1 base, and 19 bases lay between the germline ends. This CDR3 spans 16 amino acids. The CDR3 reads CASSMFWPGESYEQYF. The DNA for the CDR3 is TGTGCCAGCAGTATGTTCTGGCCAGGGGAATCCTACGAGCAGTACTTC. Looking up the rest from reference TRBV5-5 and TRBJ2-7 gives the full variable domain: DAGVTQSPTHLIKTRGQQVTLRCSPISGHKSVSWYQQVLGQGPQFIFQYYEKEERGRGNFPDRFSARQFPNYSSELNVNALLLGDSALYLCASSMFWPGESYEQYFGPGTRLTVT.

The rearrangement links TRBV28 to TRBJ2-1; 7 positions match TRBD1. The germline CDR1 and CDR2 sequences are MDHEN and SYDVKM. This CDR3 is built from 14 residues. J was trimmed by 5 bases and V by 6 bases; bases with no gene match: 7. The CDR3 here is CASSPDRPHNEQFF. DNA for the CDR3: TGTGCCAGCAGCCCGGACAGGCCGCACAATGAGCAGTTCTTC.

The chain is built from TRBV20-1 and TRBJ2-4; D is ambiguous. The tail of the sequence fits TRBJ2-7 better, so the J call may be wrong. This CDR3 spans 14 amino acids. Per the germline V gene, CDR1 is DFQATT and CDR2 is SNEGSKA (reference sequence). The CDR3 loop reads CSARDPSATHEQYF. The CDR3 DNA reads TGCAGTGCTAGAGATCCGAGCGCCACCCACGAGCAGTACTTC.

V gene TRBV27 combines with J gene TRBJ1-3; D is ambiguous. V gave up 6 bases and J gave up 2 bases, with 11 bases separating them. The CDR3 spans 14 residues. Germline lookup yields CDR1 MNHEY and CDR2 SMNVEV (reference sequence). CDR3 DNA sequence: TGTGCCAGCAGGGCCCTCCGGGCTGGAAACACCATATATTTT. Amino acids: CASRALRAGNTIYF.

J is TRBJ2-2 and V is TRBV2; tentative D call: TRBD1 (5 bases). V lost 2 bases and J lost 1, with 8 bases in between. Looked up from germline, CDR1 is SNHLY and CDR2 is FYNNEI. This CDR3 has 15 amino acids. CDR3 protein: CASSEWGKNTGELFF. Written as DNA, the CDR3 is TGTGCCAGCAGTGAATGGGGCAAGAACACCGGGGAGCTGTTTTTT.

The chain employs TRBV5-1 and TRBJ2-3; TRBD2 matches at 9 bases. CDR3 length: 15 amino acids. CDR1 is SGHRS and CDR2 is YFSETQ in the germline V gene. V gave up 0 bases and J gave up 4 bases; unmatched junction bases: 3. DNA for the CDR3: TGCGCCAGCAGCTTGGAACTAGCGGGTTCAGATACGCAGTATTTT. Its translation is CASSLELAGSDTQYF. Full variable domain (rest looked up from reference TRBV5-1 and TRBJ2-3): KAGVTQTPRYLIKTRGQQVTLSCSPISGHRSVSWYQQTPGQGLQFLFEYFSETQRNKGNFPGRFSGRQFSNSRSEMNVSTLELGDSALYLCASSLELAGSDTQYFGPGTRLTVL.

Note on this clonotype: This may arise from a read error, as a much more abundant clone is one base away. The rearrangement joins TRBV10-3 to TRBJ2-3; a weak D match, TRBD1 (6 bases). This CDR3 comprises 14 residues. Germline V CDR1 and CDR2: ENHRY, SYGVKD. Here the CDR3 reads CAIGLGGRGDKQYF. The CDR3 DNA sequence: TGTGCCATCGGGCTAGGGGGACGAGGGGATAAGCAGTATTTT.